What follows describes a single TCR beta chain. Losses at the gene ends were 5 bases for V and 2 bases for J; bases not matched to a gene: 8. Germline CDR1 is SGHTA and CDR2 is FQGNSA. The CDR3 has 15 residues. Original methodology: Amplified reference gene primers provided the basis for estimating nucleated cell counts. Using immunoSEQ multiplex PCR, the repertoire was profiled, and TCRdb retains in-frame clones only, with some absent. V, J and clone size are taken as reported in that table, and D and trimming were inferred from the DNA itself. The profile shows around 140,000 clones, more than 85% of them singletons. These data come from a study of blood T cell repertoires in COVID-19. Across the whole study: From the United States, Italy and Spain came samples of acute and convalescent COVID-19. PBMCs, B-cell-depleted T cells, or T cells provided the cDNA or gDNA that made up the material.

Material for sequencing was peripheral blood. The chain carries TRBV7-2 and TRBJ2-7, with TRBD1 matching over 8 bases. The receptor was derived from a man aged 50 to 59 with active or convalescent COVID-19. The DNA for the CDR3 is TGTGCCAGCAGCCCGGGACCGGGACAGGCCTACGAGCAGTACTTC. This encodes CASSPGPGQAYEQYF.